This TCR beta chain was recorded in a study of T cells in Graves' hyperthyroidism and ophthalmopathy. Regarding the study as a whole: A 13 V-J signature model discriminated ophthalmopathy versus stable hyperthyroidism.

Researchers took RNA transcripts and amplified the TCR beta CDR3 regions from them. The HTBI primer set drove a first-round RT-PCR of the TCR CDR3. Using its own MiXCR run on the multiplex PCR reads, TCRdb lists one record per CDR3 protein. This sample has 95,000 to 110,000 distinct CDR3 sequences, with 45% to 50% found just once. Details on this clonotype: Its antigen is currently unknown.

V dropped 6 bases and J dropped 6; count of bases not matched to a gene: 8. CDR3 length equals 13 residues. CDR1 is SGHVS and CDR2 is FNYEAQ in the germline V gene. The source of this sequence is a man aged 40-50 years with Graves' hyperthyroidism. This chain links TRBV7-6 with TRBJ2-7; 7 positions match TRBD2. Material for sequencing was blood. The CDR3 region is CASRPSGAGEQYF. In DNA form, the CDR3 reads TGTGCCAGCAGACCCAGCGGGGCGGGCGAGCAGTACTTC.